What follows are 10 T cell receptor beta chains derived from one specimen sequenced in a study of monozygotic twins with inflammatory bowel disease. TCRdb reprocessed the 5' RACE reads, keeping one entry per CDR3 protein, no DNA. In all, the sample yields a few hundred thousand distinct CDR3 sequences. The sequenced material came from blood. The receptors here all came from a human donor with ulcerative colitis or Crohn's disease, or a healthy co-twin of an affected twin (not recorded which).

The chain recombines TRBV5-6 with TRBJ1-4. Germline CDR1 SGHDT, CDR2 YYEEEE. This CDR3 is 14 amino acids long. The CDR3: CASSLGLSNEKLFF.

The chain combines TRBV20-1 with TRBJ2-7; with no DNA, the TCRdb D assignment of TRBD2 cannot be verified. The germline CDR1 and CDR2 sequences are DFQATT and SNEGSKA (reference sequence). This CDR3 region has 14 residues. The CDR3 is CSAPTSGRGYEQYF.

This sequence joins TRBV7-9 and TRBJ1-4; with no DNA, the TCRdb D assignment of TRBD1 cannot be verified. There are 14 residues in the CDR3. Per the germline V gene, CDR1 is SEHNR and CDR2 is FQNEAQ (reference sequence). The CDR3 spells CASSLIDRGEKLFF.

The chain links TRBV19 to TRBJ2-3; TCRdb proposes TRBD1, but this gene call is untestable without DNA. Germline CDR1 reads LNHDA; CDR2 reads SQIVND (reference sequence). The CDR3 is 15 residues long. The CDR3 spells CASSAGTGDTDTQYF. The variable domain in full, completed from reference TRBV19 and TRBJ2-3, reads DGGITQSPKYLFRKEGQNVTLSCEQNLNHDAMYWYRQDPGQGLRLIYYSQIVNDFQKGDIAEGYSVSREKKESFPLTVTSAQKNPTAFYLCASSAGTGDTDTQYFGPGTRLTVL.

The chain joins TRBV11-2 to TRBJ2-7; without DNA, the TCRdb call of TRBD1 cannot be checked. The CDR3 sequence is 15 residues long. Germline V gene data show CDR1 as SGHAT and CDR2 as FQNNGV. Here the CDR3 reads CASSLGTGTGGEQYF.

The chain is built from TRBV7-9 and TRBJ1-4. Per the germline V gene, CDR1 is SEHNR and CDR2 is FQNEAQ (reference sequence). This CDR3 is built from 16 residues. The CDR3 region is CASSSRERVSNEKLFF.

The chain uses TRBV7-2 and TRBJ2-7; TCRdb proposes TRBD1, but this gene call is untestable without DNA. CDR3 length equals 14 residues. Per the germline V gene, CDR1 is SGHTA and CDR2 is FQGNSA. The chain's CDR3 is CASSTRTGSYEQYF.

The chain links TRBV6-2 or TRBV6-3 to TRBJ1-2. This CDR3 has 15 residues. CDR1 and CDR2 (germline): MNHEY, SVGEGT. CDR3 loop: CASSMGTAVGYGYTF.

The chain is built from TRBV12-3 or TRBV12-4 and TRBJ2-2; TCRdb reports TRBD1, a call that lacks DNA to check it against. This CDR3 region has 13 residues. This CDR3 is CASTPTVTGELFF.

This rearrangement joins TRBV4-3 to TRBJ2-7; checking the TCRdb D call of TRBD1 is not possible without DNA. Germline V lookup: CDR1 LGHNA, CDR2 YSLEER. This CDR3 contains 14 residues. The CDR3 spells CASSQGYRGHEQYF.